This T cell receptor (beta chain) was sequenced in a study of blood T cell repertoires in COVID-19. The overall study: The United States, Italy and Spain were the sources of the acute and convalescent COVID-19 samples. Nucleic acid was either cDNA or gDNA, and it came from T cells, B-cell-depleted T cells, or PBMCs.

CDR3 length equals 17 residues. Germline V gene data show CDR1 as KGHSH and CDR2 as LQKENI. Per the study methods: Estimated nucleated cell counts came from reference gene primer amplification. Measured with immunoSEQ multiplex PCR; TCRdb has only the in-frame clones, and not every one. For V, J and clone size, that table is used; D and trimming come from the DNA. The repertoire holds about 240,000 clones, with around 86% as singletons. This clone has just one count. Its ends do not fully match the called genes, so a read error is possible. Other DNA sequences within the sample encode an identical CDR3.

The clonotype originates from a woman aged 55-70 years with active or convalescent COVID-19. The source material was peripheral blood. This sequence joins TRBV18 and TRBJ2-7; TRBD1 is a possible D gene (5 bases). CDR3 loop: CASSHRGLTERGSEQYF. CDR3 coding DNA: TGTGCCAGCTCTCACCGTGGGCTTACTGAAAGGGGCAGCGAGCAGTATTTC.